One sample yielded the 2 T cell receptor beta chains listed below, sequenced in a study of T cell repertoires in aging, cancer and after chemotherapy. The template was genomic DNA from peripheral blood, not RNA. Multiplex touch-down PCR with TRB-A/B primers amplified rearranged V-D-J TRB sequences. TCRdb analysed the multiplex PCR reads with MiXCR anew, one entry per CDR3 protein. The data hold over 2,500 distinct CDR3 sequences, with nearly 45% observed a single time. Sample: blood. The receptors originated from a human donor with a solid tumor.

This chain links TRBV20-1 with TRBJ2-1; 8 bases match TRBD2. This CDR3 region has 17 residues. Germline CDR1 reads DFQATT; CDR2 reads SNEGSKA (reference sequence). With 4 bases clipped from V and 4 bases from J, the junction kept 15 bases outside the gene matches. The CDR3 loop is CSAIGPMPPGGYNEQFF. The DNA for the CDR3 is TGCAGTGCTATAGGGCCTATGCCCCCGGGGGGGTACAATGAGCAGTTCTTC.

V gene TRBV7-9 combines with J gene TRBJ1-6; D unclear. This CDR3 is 15 amino acids long. Germline assignment: CDR1 SEHNR and CDR2 FQNEAQ (reference sequence). The germline V and J ends were trimmed by 2 bases and 9 bases, with 14 bases remaining between them. The CDR3 spells CASSLSMAPTSPLHF. The DNA for the CDR3 is TGTGCCAGCAGCTTAAGCATGGCCCCTACTTCACCCCTCCACTTT.